Below, 27 T cell receptor beta chains from the same sample are listed, as sequenced in a study of metastatic and nonmetastatic thyroid tumors (TCRdb year 2020). No patient had received any treatment before thyroid surgery. The library was built by means of PCR. The instrument given in TCRdb is Illumina HiSeq 4000. TCRdb reanalyzed the raw reads on its own, using fastp at Q25 for trimming and MiXCR for clone calling, and kept in-frame beta chains. Across this sample there are about 21,000 clones, with less than 35% seen only once. The top ten clones comprise 20% to 25% of the sample. The specimen sequenced was adjacent normal tissue. The receptors here all came from a female donor with papillary thyroid cancer or a benign thyroid nodule (not recorded which). Some clones in this sample may be carry-over from other donors' samples.

The chain is built from TRBV7-8 and TRBJ1-5; perhaps TRBD1 as D (6 bases). The CDR3 loop spans 13 amino acids. V shed 5 bases and J shed 4 bases, with 9 bases lying between them. Germline V CDR1 and CDR2: SGHVS, FQNEAQ. As DNA, the CDR3 is TGTGCCAGCAGCACGGACAGTAATCAGCCCCAGCATTTT. Its protein product is CASSTDSNQPQHF.

J is TRBJ1-1 and V is TRBV7-3; no reliable D call. V was shortened by 5 bases and J by 1 base, with 8 bases between the two germline ends. The CDR3 length is 13 residues. Germline V gene lookup returns CDR1 SGHTA and CDR2 FQGTGA. The CDR3 region is CASSPYRNTEAFF. For the CDR3, the DNA is TGTGCCAGCAGCCCCTACCGGAACACTGAAGCTTTCTTT. The entire variable domain, with the rest obtained from reference TRBV7-3 and TRBJ1-1, is as follows: GAGVSQTPSNKVTEKGKYVELRCDPISGHTALYWYRQSLGQGPEFLIYFQGTGAADDSGLPNDRFFAVRPEGSVSTLKIQRTERGDSAVYLCASSPYRNTEAFFGQGTRLTVV.

This clone came up a few times. The J gene is TRBJ1-1, the V gene TRBV19, with D perhaps TRBD1 (5 bases). The CDR3 length is 17 residues. The V gene lost 7 bases and the J gene lost 0 bases, with 21 bases spanning the gap. In germline, CDR1 is LNHDA, CDR2 SQIVND (reference sequence). In DNA form, the CDR3 reads TGTGCCAGTACCCCCGGGGAGGGGAGGAGATTGAACACTGAAGCTTTCTTT. This codes for CASTPGEGRRLNTEAFF.

This clone was seen repeatedly, ten times or more. The chain links TRBV11-2 to TRBJ2-5; 13 bases match TRBD2. The V gene's germline CDR1 is SGHAT and CDR2 FQNNGV. This CDR3 region has 15 residues. V dropped 5 bases and J dropped 2; count of bases not matched to a gene: 2. CDR3 nucleotide sequence: TGTGCCAGCAGCGGGACTAGCGGGGATCAAGAGACCCAGTACTTC. Translation: CASSGTSGDQETQYF.

This clone has ten or more counts. J is TRBJ1-2 and V is TRBV5-6; TRBD1 might be the D (5 bases). V lost 0 bases, J lost 5 bases, and 8 bases lay in between. CDR1 SGHDT and CDR2 YYEEEE come from the germline V gene. This CDR3 comprises 13 residues. The CDR3 coding sequence is TGTGCCAGCAGCTTGGAGACAGAGTATGGCTACACCTTC. It specifies CASSLETEYGYTF.

The chain joins TRBV7-2 to TRBJ2-2; 12 bases map to TRBD1. The CDR3 consists of 20 residues. V lost 7 bases and J lost 7; bases outside the gene matches: 22. Germline V gene sequence: CDR1 SGHTA, CDR2 FQGNSA. The DNA of the CDR3 is TGTGCCAGCACAAAATGGCTAGGGACAGGGGGCGTTTTGAGAAACGGGGAGCTGTTTTTT. It specifies CASTKWLGTGGVLRNGELFF.

Only a few counts were recorded for this clone. The chain couples TRBV19 to TRBJ1-4; D gene unclear. The V end was cut by 3 bases, the J end by 2 bases, with 16 bases between. Looked up from germline, CDR1 is LNHDA and CDR2 is SQIVND (reference sequence). This CDR3 is 17 amino acids long. CDR3: CASSMTSAFMTNEKLFF. CDR3 in DNA: TGTGCCAGTAGTATGACCAGCGCATTCATGACTAATGAAAAACTGTTTTTT.

This clone was seen ten or more times. This chain connects TRBV19 to TRBJ1-2; D gene ambiguous. V dropped 4 bases and J dropped 0 bases, with 18 bases sitting between them. The germline CDR1 and CDR2 sequences are LNHDA and SQIVND (reference sequence). This CDR3 spans 17 amino acids. Written as DNA, the CDR3 is TGTGCCAGTAGTACCAACAGCATAAGACACGCTAACTATGGCTACACCTTC. Protein: CASSTNSIRHANYGYTF. Full variable domain (remainder filled in from reference TRBV19 and TRBJ1-2): DGGITQSPKYLFRKEGQNVTLSCEQNLNHDAMYWYRQDPGQGLRLIYYSQIVNDFQKGDIAEGYSVSREKKESFPLTVTSAQKNPTAFYLCASSTNSIRHANYGYTFGSGTRLTVV.

The V call is TRBV7-6, the J call TRBJ2-1; the D call may be TRBD1 or TRBD2 (6 bases each). V was shortened by 1 base and J by 7 bases, with 14 bases between the two germline ends. There are 15 residues in the CDR3. Per germline, CDR1 SGHVS and CDR2 FNYEAQ. Here the CDR3 reads CASSLGRGEMNEQFF. DNA for the CDR3: TGTGCCAGCAGCTTAGGAAGGGGGGAGATGAATGAGCAGTTCTTC.

The chain links TRBV20-1 to TRBJ2-7, with TRBD1 identical over 8 bases. The CDR3 covers 13 residues. CDR1 is DFQATT and CDR2 is SNEGSKA in the germline V gene (reference sequence). J gave up 6 bases and V 6 bases, and 10 bases lay outside the gene matches. As DNA, the CDR3 is TGCAGTGCAATCGCGACAGGGGATTTCGAGCAGTACTTC. Amino acid sequence: CSAIATGDFEQYF.

The V and J genes are TRBV2 and TRBJ1-6; maybe TRBD1 (6 bases). Germline V gene lookup returns CDR1 SNHLY and CDR2 FYNNEI. Trimming took off 5 bases at V and 7 bases at J, with 12 bases between the two ends. CDR3 length: 14 residues. CDR3 protein: CASSWQGLNSPLHF. Written as DNA, the CDR3 is TGTGCCAGCAGTTGGCAGGGGTTGAATTCACCCCTCCACTTT. The full variable domain, with the rest looked up from reference TRBV2 and TRBJ1-6, is EPEVTQTPSHQVTQMGQEVILRCVPISNHLYFYWYRQILGQKVEFLVSFYNNEISEKSEIFDDQFSVERPDGSNFTLKIRSTKLEDSAMYFCASSWQGLNSPLHFGNGTRLTVT.

This chain connects TRBV5-6 to TRBJ1-2; a possible D gene is TRBD1 (5 bases). Germline CDR1 and CDR2: SGHDT and YYEEEE. The length of the CDR3 is 18 residues. V was pared by 0 bases and J by 8 bases, with 26 bases between. The CDR3, as DNA: TGTGCCAGCAGCTTGGTGGGGGACCGGGCAGCAACTCTGAACGGCTACACCTTC. Amino acids: CASSLVGDRAATLNGYTF.

This chain connects TRBV7-2 to TRBJ1-1; 8 nucleotides agree with TRBD1. The CDR3 has 14 amino acids. The J segment lost 2 bases and the V segment lost 3 bases, leaving 2 bases of the junction unmatched. Looked up from germline, CDR1 is SGHTA and CDR2 is FQGNSA. The CDR3 reads CASSLGQANTEAFF. The CDR3 coding sequence is TGTGCCAGCAGCTTGGGACAGGCAAACACTGAAGCTTTCTTT.

This clone was counted at least ten times. The chain recombines TRBV24-1 with TRBJ2-4, with 15 positions matching TRBD2. This CDR3 region has 23 residues. Germline V CDR1 and CDR2: KGHDR, SFDVKD. V was clipped by 1 base and J by 0 bases; unmatched bases: 15. As DNA, the CDR3 is TGTGCCACCAGTGATTTCTGTGACAGGGGACTAGCGGGGGGCCGGGTAGCCAAAAACATTCAGTACTTC. This gives the protein CATSDFCDRGLAGGRVAKNIQYF.

The chain combines TRBV5-1 with TRBJ2-1, with D uncertain. Germline CDR1 and CDR2: SGHRS and YFSETQ. The CDR3 runs to 15 residues. The V gene lost 0 bases and the J gene lost 5 bases, with 12 bases spanning the gap. CDR3 protein: CASSLVGRTDNEQFF. The CDR3, as DNA: TGCGCCAGCAGCTTGGTCGGCAGGACCGACAATGAGCAGTTCTTC.

This clone has at least ten counts. The chain employs TRBV3-1 and TRBJ1-2, with TRBD1 matching 9 bases. The CDR3 consists of 12 residues. Germline trimming cut 3 bases from V and 10 bases from J; bases unmatched to any gene: 3. Germline values: CDR1 LGHDT, CDR2 YNNKEL (reference sequence). The CDR3 sequence: CASSQRDRDYTF. In DNA, the CDR3 is TGTGCCAGCAGCCAGAGGGACAGGGACTACACCTTC.

This clone came up a few times. The rearrangement joins TRBV6-2 or TRBV6-3 to TRBJ1-2; no reliable D call. The CDR3 length is 15 residues. Germline V gene lookup returns CDR1 MNHEY and CDR2 SVGEGT. V gave up 0 bases and J gave up 0 bases, with 8 bases separating them. CDR3: CASSYSKPTNYGYTF. CDR3 in DNA: TGTGCCAGCAGTTACTCGAAACCCACTAACTATGGCTACACCTTC.

This clone is medium-sized by share. The rearrangement uses TRBV6-4 and TRBJ1-5; possibly TRBD1 for D (6 bases). V was shortened by 4 bases and J by 5 bases, with 9 bases between the two germline ends. The CDR3 extends over 13 amino acids. Germline V gene sequence: CDR1 MRHNA, CDR2 SNTAGT. The CDR3 region has the DNA TGTGCCAGCAGTGTAGGGGGTGATCAGCCCCAGCATTTT. Translated, it gives CASSVGGDQPQHF.

This clone has a count of ten or more. This sample also contains other DNA sequences that code for the same CDR3. This sequence joins TRBV12-5 and TRBJ2-1, with TRBD2 matching over 9 bases. The CDR3 runs to 14 residues. V was pared by 5 bases and J by 6 bases, with 5 bases of the junction left unmatched. Germline V gene lookup returns CDR1 LGHNT and CDR2 FRNRAP. The CDR3 bases are TGTGCTAGTGGTAGCGGGGGGACAATCAATGAGCAGTTCTTC. Its protein is CASGSGGTINEQFF.

By its share, this clone is medium-sized (0.01 to 0.1%). Different DNA sequences within this sample yield the same CDR3. The V call is TRBV20-1, the J call TRBJ2-3; TRBD1 aligns across 7 bases. V lost 6 bases, J lost 2 bases, and 8 bases stayed unmatched. The CDR3 runs 14 residues. Germline lookup yields CDR1 DFQATT and CDR2 SNEGSKA (reference sequence). The CDR3 loop reads CSANGQASTDTQYF. DNA for the CDR3: TGCAGTGCAAATGGACAGGCCTCCACAGATACGCAGTATTTT.

This clone has a handful of counts. The chain carries TRBV6-5 and TRBJ1-1, with no clear D. The CDR3 has 13 residues. The germline V and J ends were trimmed by 4 bases and 3 bases, with 9 bases remaining between them. Germline CDR1 and CDR2: MNHEY and SVGAGI. CDR3 nucleotide sequence: TGTGCCAGCAGTTCGGCGGGATACACTGAAGCTTTCTTT. It encodes CASSSAGYTEAFF.

The chain recombines TRBV6-1 with TRBJ2-3, with 8 bases fitting TRBD1. Germline V CDR1 and CDR2: MNHNS, SASEGT. This CDR3 has 14 amino acids. V shed 3 bases, J shed 5 bases, and the junction held 4 bases outside the gene matches. CDR3 DNA: TGTGCCAGCAGTGAGACAGGGGAAATAGATACGCAGTATTTT. It translates to CASSETGEIDTQYF.

This clone occurred a few times. The V and J genes are TRBV7-9 and TRBJ2-5; D gene uncertain. Germline CDR1 SEHNR, CDR2 FQNEAQ (reference sequence). Trimming pared 5 bases from V and 5 bases from J, leaving 6 bases between. This CDR3 is built from 11 residues. This CDR3 is CASSLVETQYF. In nucleotides, the CDR3 is TGTGCCAGCAGCCTTGTGGAGACCCAGTACTTC.

The chain recombines TRBV12-3 or TRBV12-4 with TRBJ2-1; maybe TRBD2 (6 bases). V lost 4 bases to trimming and J lost 8 bases, with 9 bases between them. This CDR3 is built from 12 residues. CDR3 amino acids: CASSSPGDEQFF. The CDR3, as DNA: TGTGCCAGCAGTTCACCGGGGGATGAGCAGTTCTTC.

The chain recombines TRBV6-5 with TRBJ1-3; D remains unclear. Trimming took 0 bases from V and 0 from J, leaving 9 bases between them. The CDR3 has 16 amino acids. Germline loops: CDR1 MNHEY, CDR2 SVGAGI. The CDR3 reads CASSYSRTSSGNTIYF. The CDR3 region has the DNA TGTGCCAGCAGTTACTCACGTACCAGCTCTGGAAACACCATATATTTT.

This sequence joins TRBV20-1 and TRBJ2-7, with 8 positions matching TRBD2. This CDR3 spans 14 amino acids. Trimming took 0 bases from V and 2 from J; bases not matched to a gene: 3. CDR1 DFQATT and CDR2 SNEGSKA come from the germline V gene (reference sequence). The CDR3 DNA follows: TGCAGTGCTAGAGAGGAGCGGGAGCCCTACGAGCAGTACTTC. Residues: CSAREEREPYEQYF.

This clone was detected ten times or more. The V gene is TRBV2, the J gene TRBJ2-1, with 9 bases identical to TRBD2. J lost 0 bases, V lost 4 bases, and 7 bases had no gene match. Germline lookup yields CDR1 SNHLY and CDR2 FYNNEI. There are 17 residues in the CDR3. The CDR3 is CASSVEREESSYNEQFF. The CDR3 DNA follows: TGTGCCAGCAGTGTAGAGCGGGAGGAAAGCTCCTACAATGAGCAGTTCTTC.